A single sample gave rise to the 10 T cell receptor beta chains below, sequenced in a study of shared clonotypes between healthy human individuals (TCRdb year 2020). Receptor libraries were prepared by the immunoSEQ multiplex PCR assay. TCRdb's version of the immuneACCESS table is confined to in-frame rearrangements and falls short of the full clone set. An unresolved V gene accounts for under half of the shortfall where checked; the remainder is of unknown origin. The sample profile shows more than 2 million clones; 90% to 96% of them were found once. In total, the top ten clones hold around 0.13% of the sample. Source material: naive CD4+ T cells sorted from blood. In the paper's terms, the cell subset or site label means: CD45RA+ positively selected. The receptor set was obtained from a man younger than 35 in good health.

V is TRBV19 and J is TRBJ1-1; D might be TRBD1 (6 bases). In germline, CDR1 is LNHDA, CDR2 SQIVND (reference sequence). The ends were cut back, 0 bases at V and 2 bases at J, with 7 bases in the middle. The CDR3 contains 14 residues. The CDR3 spells CASSIEGANTEAFF. The DNA of the CDR3 is TGTGCCAGTAGTATAGAGGGGGCCAACACTGAAGCTTTCTTT.

The rearrangement joins TRBV28 to TRBJ2-3, with a possible D match to TRBD2 (7 bases). Germline assignment: CDR1 MDHEN and CDR2 SYDVKM. Deletions cut 6 bases from V and 0 bases from J, with 16 bases between. The CDR3 loop spans 16 amino acids. CDR3 in amino acids: CASRSRGAMSTDTQYF. Written as DNA, the CDR3 is TGTGCCAGCAGGTCTCGGGGGGCTATGAGCACAGATACGCAGTATTTT. The full variable domain, in which reference TRBV28 and TRBJ2-3 provide the parts outside the CDR3, is DVKVTQSSRYLVKRTGEKVFLECVQDMDHENMFWYRQDPGLGLRLIYFSYDVKMKEKGDIPEGYSVSREKKERFSLILESASTNQTSMYLCASRSRGAMSTDTQYFGPGTRLTVL.

The J gene is TRBJ2-7, the V gene TRBV7-2; 13 bases match TRBD2. CDR1 and CDR2 (germline): SGHTA, FQGNSA. V dropped 5 bases and J dropped 7; count of bases not matched to a gene: 5. There are 14 residues in the CDR3. The CDR3 DNA follows: TGTGCCAGCAGCGCGGGACTAGCGGGAAAAGAGCAGTACTTC. It translates to CASSAGLAGKEQYF. Drawing the rest from reference TRBV7-2 and TRBJ2-7, the complete variable domain is GAGVSQSPSNKVTEKGKDVELRCDPISGHTALYWYRQSLGQGLEFLIYFQGNSAPDKSGLPSDRFSAERTGGSVSTLTIQRTQQEDSAVYLCASSAGLAGKEQYFGPGTRLTVT.

The CDR3 DNA follows: TGTGCCAGCAGCTCCAGTGTGACTAGCGGGGGCTTTTACGAGCAGTACTTC. It yields the protein CASSSSVTSGGFYEQYF. The V call is TRBV7-2, the J call TRBJ2-7, with 12 bases identical to TRBD2. The V segment lost 4 bases and the J segment 4 bases; nucleotides outside the gene matches: 11. Germline lookup yields CDR1 SGHTA and CDR2 FQGNSA. This CDR3 contains 17 residues.

Only one count was recorded for this clone. The gene calls are TRBV11-2 and TRBJ2-1; TRBD1 or TRBD2 may be the D gene (6 bases each). This CDR3 contains 15 residues. Per germline, CDR1 SGHAT and CDR2 FQNNGV. The ends were cut back, 3 bases at V and 7 bases at J, with 16 bases in the middle. CDR3 sequence reads: CASSFEGGPSNEQFF. CDR3 DNA: TGTGCCAGCAGCTTCGAAGGGGGGCCCTCGAATGAGCAGTTCTTC.

The CDR3 nucleotides are TGTGCCAGCAGCCCCGGGACAGGACCCAACACTGAAGCTTTCTTT. This codes for CASSPGTGPNTEAFF. This chain joins TRBV6-6 and TRBJ1-1; 8 nucleotides agree with TRBD1. From germline, CDR1 is MNHNY and CDR2 SVGAGI (reference sequence). The CDR3 totals 15 residues. The ends lost 6 bases at V and 2 bases at J; junction bases unmatched: 8.

This sequence joins TRBV2 and TRBJ2-5; 11 bases line up with TRBD1. Trimming at V came to 4 bases and at J to 1 base, leaving 2 bases not matched to a gene. CDR1 is SNHLY, CDR2 FYNNEI, per germline. The CDR3 is 15 residues long. This CDR3 reads CASSADRGLQETQYF. CDR3 DNA: TGTGCCAGCAGTGCGGACAGGGGGCTCCAAGAGACCCAGTACTTC.

This chain connects TRBV5-6 to TRBJ1-5, with 8 bases lining up with TRBD1. The V segment lost 4 bases and the J segment 7 bases; nucleotides outside the gene matches: 7. The germline V gene has CDR1 SGHDT and CDR2 YYEEEE. The CDR3 is made up of 14 amino acids. For the CDR3, the DNA is TGTGCCAGCAGCCCACACAGGGGGAGCCAGCCCCAGCATTTT. It is translated as CASSPHRGSQPQHF.

V is TRBV28 and J is TRBJ2-1, with D perhaps TRBD1 or TRBD2 (5 bases each). The CDR3 loop spans 16 amino acids. V was pared by 5 bases and J by 6 bases, with 20 bases between. Germline loops: CDR1 MDHEN, CDR2 SYDVKM. The CDR3 coding sequence is TGTGCCAGCAGTCCGGATACGTACCGGGGCCCCAATGAGCAGTTCTTC. Its protein product is CASSPDTYRGPNEQFF.

The chain carries TRBV6-6 and TRBJ1-3, with no clear D. Trimming removed 0 bases at V and 2 bases at J, with 8 bases between. This CDR3 has 15 residues. Germline CDR1 and CDR2: MNHNY and SVGAGI (reference sequence). The CDR3 here is CASSYSPETGNTIYF. CDR3 sequence (DNA): TGTGCCAGCAGTTACTCGCCAGAGACTGGAAACACCATATATTTT.